This T cell receptor beta chain was captured by sequencing in a study of blood T cell repertoires in COVID-19. Study overall: COVID-19 samples from acute and convalescent phases originated in the United States, Italy and Spain. Nucleic acid was either cDNA or gDNA, and it came from T cells, B-cell-depleted T cells, or PBMCs.

V lost 1 base to trimming and J lost 3 bases, with 10 bases between them. The CDR3 consists of 14 residues. Germline CDR1 SGHRS, CDR2 YFSETQ. Individuals aged roughly 18 to 95 years were recruited from 24 US areas. Per the original methods: Using reference gene primer amplification, nucleated cell counts were estimated. TCRdb's copy holds only in-frame clones and misses some; the assay was immunoSEQ multiplex PCR. Clone size and V and J calls were adopted from that table, with D and trimming inferred from the DNA. The repertoire consists of about 220,000 clones, with 80% to 90% occurring once and the leading ten covering under 3.5%.

The gene calls are TRBV5-1 and TRBJ1-2; the D gene is possibly TRBD1 (5 bases). The clonotype originates from a woman aged 18-30 years in a cohort exposed to, infected with or recovered from COVID-19 (not recorded which). Sequenced sample: PBMCs or T cells enriched from blood (not recorded which). The CDR3 here is CASSLYPGDYGYTF. DNA of the CDR3: TGCGCCAGCAGCTTGTATCCGGGGGACTATGGCTACACCTTC.